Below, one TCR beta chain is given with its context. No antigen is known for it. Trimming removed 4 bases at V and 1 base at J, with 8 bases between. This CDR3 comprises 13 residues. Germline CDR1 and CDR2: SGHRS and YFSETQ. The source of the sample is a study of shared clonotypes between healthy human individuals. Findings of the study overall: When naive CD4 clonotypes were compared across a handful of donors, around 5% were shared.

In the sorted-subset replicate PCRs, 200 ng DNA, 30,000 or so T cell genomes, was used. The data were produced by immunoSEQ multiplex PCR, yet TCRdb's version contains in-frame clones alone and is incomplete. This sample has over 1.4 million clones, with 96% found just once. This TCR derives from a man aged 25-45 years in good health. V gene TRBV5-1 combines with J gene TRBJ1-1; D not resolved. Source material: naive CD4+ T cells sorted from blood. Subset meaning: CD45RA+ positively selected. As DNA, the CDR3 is TGCGCCAGCAGCCGGCAGGAGAACACTGAAGCTTTCTTT. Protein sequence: CASSRQENTEAFF.